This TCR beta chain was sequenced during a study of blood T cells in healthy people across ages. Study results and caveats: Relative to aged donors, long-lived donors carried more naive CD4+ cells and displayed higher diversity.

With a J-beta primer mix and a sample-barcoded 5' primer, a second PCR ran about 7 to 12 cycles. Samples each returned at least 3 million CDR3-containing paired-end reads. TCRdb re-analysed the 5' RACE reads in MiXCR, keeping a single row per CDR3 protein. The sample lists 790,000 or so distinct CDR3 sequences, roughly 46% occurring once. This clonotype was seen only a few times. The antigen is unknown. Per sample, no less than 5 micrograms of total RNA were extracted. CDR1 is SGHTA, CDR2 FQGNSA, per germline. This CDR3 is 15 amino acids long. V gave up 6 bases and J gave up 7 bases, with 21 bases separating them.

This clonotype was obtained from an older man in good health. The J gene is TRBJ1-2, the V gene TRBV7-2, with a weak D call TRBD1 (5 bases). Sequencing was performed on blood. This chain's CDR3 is CASSYSGSSPSGYTF. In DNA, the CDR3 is TGTGCCAGCAGTTATTCAGGGTCTAGTCCTAGTGGCTACACCTTC.